The T cell receptor (beta chain) under discussion was sequenced for a study of blood T cells in healthy people across ages. The wider study: In model experiments, template switching was able to capture about one barcoded beta molecule for every two T cells that were present. The study, taken as a whole, reports: Lack of knowledge of donor CMV status possibly confounded expanded clonotype changes.

Drawn from each donor were roughly 10 milliliters of peripheral blood. The CDR3 sequence is 15 residues long. Germline CDR1 is DFQATT and CDR2 is SNEGSKA (reference sequence). V was pared by 1 base and J by 6 bases, with 12 bases of the junction left unmatched. A J-beta primer mix and a sample-barcoded 5' primer were used in a second PCR of about 6 to 12 cycles. Tags on each cDNA molecule came from a template-switch adaptor with 12 random nucleotides. TCRdb called the 5' RACE reads again in MiXCR, with one record for every CDR3 protein. Here the sample spans some 900,000 distinct CDR3 sequences, around 26% being singletons. This clonotype was counted ten times or more. Antigen unknown.

The rearrangement joins TRBV20-1 to TRBJ2-7; 7 bases fit TRBD1. The sequenced sample was blood. The sequence came from a woman older than 75 in good health. Here the CDR3 reads CSARGQLDRVGEQYF. The CDR3 bases are TGCAGTGCTAGAGGACAACTCGACAGGGTTGGCGAGCAGTACTTC.